This T cell receptor (beta chain) was sequenced for a study of T cell responses to AZD1222 COVID-19 vaccine. This clone was seen a handful of times. CDR1 and CDR2 (germline): SGDLS, YYNGEE. The V and J ends lost 0 bases and 4 bases respectively, with 11 bases between them. This CDR3 comprises 15 residues. Libraries were prepared by immunoSEQ multiplex PCR; TCRdb keeps only in-frame clonotypes and omits some of them. The sample consists of about 140,000 clones, more than 85% of them appearing once. The origin of this receptor is an adult who received the AZD1222 COVID-19 vaccine. V is TRBV9 and J is TRBJ2-1; D not certain. The sequences come from peripheral blood, collected 28 days after the second AZD1222 dose. Written as DNA, the CDR3 is TGTGCCAGCAGCGTAGACCTCGCACCGTACAATGAGCAGTTCTTC. Amino acids: CASSVDLAPYNEQFF.